This entry concerns a single T cell receptor (beta chain). Its antigen is as yet unknown. One end of the junction fails to match germline, which may point to a read error. The repertoire was sequenced with immunoSEQ multiplex PCR; TCRdb's copy has only in-frame clones and lacks some. Of over 60,000 clones listed, around 95% were seen once; the top ten hold around 4.5%. The data derive from a study of cytomegalovirus exposure and HLA in healthy donors. Study as a whole: The same platform was used for the approximately 120 validation repertoires as for the approximately 730 first-cohort repertoires, as reported in a later analysis. Study-level points and caveats: Cytomegalovirus-associated TCR beta chains were listed, numbering approximately 150.

Germline values: CDR1 SSHAT, CDR2 FNYEAQ (reference sequence). The CDR3 loop spans 16 amino acids. Material for sequencing was PBMCs. The J gene is TRBJ2-5, the V gene TRBV7-7, with 12 bases matching TRBD1. The sequence derives from a young man in good health and CMV-seropositive. Here the CDR3 reads CASSPEGQGAWETQYF. The CDR3 region has the DNA TGTGCTAGCAGCCCAGAGGGACAGGGGGCTTGGGAGACCCAGTACTTC.